The 8 T cell receptor beta chains below were found in one sample sequenced in a study of T cells in Graves' hyperthyroidism and ophthalmopathy. It was RNA transcripts that yielded the amplified TCR beta CDR3 regions. Carried out on the TCR CDR3, a first-round RT-PCR used the HTBI primer set. MiXCR was run by TCRdb on the multiplex PCR reads, yielding one entry per CDR3 protein. The table includes about 300,000 distinct CDR3 sequences, around 17% detected once. The sample was blood. The receptors originated from a man aged 25 to 40 with Graves' hyperthyroidism.

This clonotype appeared many times. The V call is TRBV30, the J call TRBJ1-2; 7 bases line up with TRBD1. V was pared by 8 bases and J by 4 bases, with 7 bases of the junction left unmatched. The CDR3 loop spans 12 amino acids. CDR1 is GTSNPN and CDR2 is SVGIG in the germline V gene (reference sequence). Written as DNA, the CDR3 is TGTGCCAATAGGGGGCGAGGCTATGGCTACACCTTC. Translated: CANRGRGYGYTF.

With regard to this clonotype: A much larger clone lies one base from this, so it may be a read error. The V call is TRBV27, the J call TRBJ2-6, with unresolved D. Germline CDR1 is MNHEY and CDR2 is SMNVEV (reference sequence). The CDR3 is 13 residues long. The DNA for the CDR3 is TGTGCCAGCTCAATCTTTGGGGTCAACGTCCTGACTTTC. Its translation: CASSIFGVNVLTF.

This clonotype has ten or more counts. This rearrangement joins TRBV6-5 to TRBJ2-7, with D tentatively TRBD2 (5 bases). Trimming cost V 0 bases and J 4 bases, with 13 bases left between them. The germline V gene encodes CDR1 MNHEY and CDR2 SVGAGI. This CDR3 has 15 residues. CDR3 DNA sequence: TGTGCCAGCAGTTACTCACCGTGGAGGTTGTACGAGCAGTACTTC. Amino acid sequence: CASSYSPWRLYEQYF.

The chain combines TRBV9 with TRBJ2-2, with 8 bases identical to TRBD1. The V and J ends lost 2 bases and 4 bases, in that order; junction bases with no gene match: 10. The CDR3 runs 17 residues. In germline, CDR1 is SGDLS, CDR2 YYNGEE. The DNA for the CDR3 is TGTGCCAGCAGCGTGCCCCGGACAGGGATACCCACCGGGGAGCTGTTTTTT. Its protein product is CASSVPRTGIPTGELFF.

In its sample, this clonotype was seen many times. CDR3 coding DNA: TGTGCCAGCAGTTCTGGACTAGCGGGAGTAGAGACCCAGTACTTC. Translation: CASSSGLAGVETQYF. The gene calls are TRBV6-1 and TRBJ2-5; 13 bases fit TRBD2. V shed 5 bases and J 4 bases; nucleotides not matched to a gene: 4. The CDR3 consists of 15 residues. Per germline, CDR1 MNHNS and CDR2 SASEGT.

Notes on this clonotype: A single base separates this from a much larger clone, so it may be a read error. This chain joins TRBV20-1 and TRBJ2-7; TRBD2 matches at 11 bases. Germline V lookup: CDR1 DFQATT, CDR2 SNEGSKA (reference sequence). The length of the CDR3 is 16 residues. In DNA, the CDR3 is TGCAGTGCTAGTGGTCTAGCGGGAGGATTAAGCTACGAGCACTACTTC. This gives the protein CSASGLAGGLSYEHYF.

In its sample, this clonotype was seen many times. J is TRBJ1-2 and V is TRBV12-3 or TRBV12-4; weak D call: TRBD1 (6 bases). The V and J ends lost 6 bases and 8 bases respectively, with 22 bases between them. CDR3 length: 15 amino acids. The CDR3 DNA sequence: TGTGCCAGCAGCTCCGCATCCAGGGGAATATACGGCTACACCTTC. Translating it yields CASSSASRGIYGYTF.

The chain has TRBV4-1 and TRBJ1-1, with D possibly being TRBD1 (5 bases). The CDR3 spans 15 residues. Trimming removed 0 bases at V and 5 bases at J, with 13 bases between. Germline CDR1 MGHRA, CDR2 YSYEKL. The CDR3 bases are TGCGCCAGCAGCCAAGAGAGCCAGGGTTGGACTGAAGCTTTCTTT. Translated: CASSQESQGWTEAFF.